This T cell receptor beta chain is drawn from a study of blood T cell repertoires in COVID-19. Authors' processing steps: Estimation of nucleated cell counts relied on the amplification of reference gene primers. Some clones are missing from TCRdb's copy, which holds only in-frame ones; the method was immunoSEQ multiplex PCR. V, J and clone size are taken as reported in that table, and D and trimming were inferred from the DNA itself. Altogether roughly 280,000 clones are present, roughly nine tenths being singletons, with the ten largest covering roughly 1.9%. Trimming took 8 bases from V and 4 from J, leaving 18 bases between them. The CDR3 sequence is 15 residues long. Germline assignment: CDR1 LNHDA and CDR2 SQIVND (reference sequence). Categorization into cohorts depended on clinical history that participants reported. Two negative PCRs, clearance, or symptom resolution were required of recovered Cohort 3 donors.

The source is a woman aged 60-70 years who had recovered from COVID-19. The sample was PBMCs or T cells enriched from blood (not recorded which). The gene calls are TRBV19 and TRBJ2-1; D is possibly TRBD1 (7 bases). CDR3 residues: CASSDRRDFYNEQFF. CDR3 coding DNA: TGTGCCAGTTCGGACAGGCGGGATTTTTACAATGAGCAGTTCTTC.